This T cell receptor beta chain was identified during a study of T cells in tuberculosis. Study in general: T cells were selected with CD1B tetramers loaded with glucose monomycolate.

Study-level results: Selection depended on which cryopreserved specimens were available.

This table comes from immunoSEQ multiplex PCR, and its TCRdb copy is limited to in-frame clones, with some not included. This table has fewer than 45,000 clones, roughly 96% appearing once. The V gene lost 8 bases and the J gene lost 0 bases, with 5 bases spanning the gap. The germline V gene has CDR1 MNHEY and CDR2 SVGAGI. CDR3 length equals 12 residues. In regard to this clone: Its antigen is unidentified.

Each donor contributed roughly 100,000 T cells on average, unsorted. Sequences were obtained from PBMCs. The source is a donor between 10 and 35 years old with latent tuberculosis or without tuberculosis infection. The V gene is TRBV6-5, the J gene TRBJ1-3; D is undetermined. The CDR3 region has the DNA TGTGCCAGCGGGAGCTCTGGAAACACCATATATTTT. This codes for CASGSSGNTIYF.